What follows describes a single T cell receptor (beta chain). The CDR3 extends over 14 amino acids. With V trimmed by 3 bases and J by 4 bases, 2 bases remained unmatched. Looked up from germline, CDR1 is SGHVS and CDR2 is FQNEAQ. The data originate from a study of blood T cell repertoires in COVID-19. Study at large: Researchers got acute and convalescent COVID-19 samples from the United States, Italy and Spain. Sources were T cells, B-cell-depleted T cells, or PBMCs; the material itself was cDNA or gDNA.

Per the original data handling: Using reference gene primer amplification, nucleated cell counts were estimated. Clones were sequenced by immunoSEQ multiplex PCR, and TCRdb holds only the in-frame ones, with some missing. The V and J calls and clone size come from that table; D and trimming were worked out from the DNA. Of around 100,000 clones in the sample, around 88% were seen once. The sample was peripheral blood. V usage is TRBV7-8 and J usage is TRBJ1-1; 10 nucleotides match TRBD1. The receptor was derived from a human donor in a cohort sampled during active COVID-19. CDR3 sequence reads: CASSLDRGGTEAFF. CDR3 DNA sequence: TGTGCCAGCAGCTTGGACAGGGGGGGCACTGAAGCTTTCTTT.